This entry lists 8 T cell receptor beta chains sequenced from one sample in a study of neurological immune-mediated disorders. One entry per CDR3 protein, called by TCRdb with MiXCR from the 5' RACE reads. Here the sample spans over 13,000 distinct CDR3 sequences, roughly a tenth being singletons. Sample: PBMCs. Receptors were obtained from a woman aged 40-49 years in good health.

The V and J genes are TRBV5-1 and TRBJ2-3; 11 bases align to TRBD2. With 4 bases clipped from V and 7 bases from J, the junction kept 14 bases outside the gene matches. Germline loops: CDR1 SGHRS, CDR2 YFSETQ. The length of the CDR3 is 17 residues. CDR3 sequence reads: CASSAPGLAAVVNTQYF. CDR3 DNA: TGCGCCAGCAGCGCGCCGGGACTAGCGGCGGTGGTGAATACGCAGTATTTT.

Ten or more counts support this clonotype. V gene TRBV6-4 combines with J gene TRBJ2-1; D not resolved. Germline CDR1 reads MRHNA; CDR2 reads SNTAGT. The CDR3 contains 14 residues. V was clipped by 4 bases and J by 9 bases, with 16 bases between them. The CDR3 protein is CASSAEALIAEQFF. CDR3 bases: TGTGCCAGCAGTGCCGAGGCGCTGATAGCTGAGCAGTTCTTC.

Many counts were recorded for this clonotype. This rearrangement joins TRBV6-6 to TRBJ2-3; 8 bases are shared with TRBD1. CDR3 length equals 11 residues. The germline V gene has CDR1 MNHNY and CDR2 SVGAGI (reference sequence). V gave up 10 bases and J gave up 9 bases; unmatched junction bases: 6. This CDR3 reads CATKGQGTQYF. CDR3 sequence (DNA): TGTGCCACCAAAGGACAGGGCACGCAGTATTTT.

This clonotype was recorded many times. The DNA for the CDR3 is TGCAGCGCTTTCTGGGGCACTGAAGCTTTCTTT. It translates to CSAFWGTEAFF. The J gene is TRBJ1-1, the V gene TRBV20-1; no clear D. CDR3 length: 11 amino acids. The V gene's germline CDR1 is DFQATT and CDR2 SNEGSKA (reference sequence).

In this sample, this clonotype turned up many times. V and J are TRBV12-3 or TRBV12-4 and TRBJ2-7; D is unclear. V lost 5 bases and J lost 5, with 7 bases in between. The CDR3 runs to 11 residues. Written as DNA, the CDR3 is TGTGCCAGCAGTCCCGGAAACGAGCAGTACTTC. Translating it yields CASSPGNEQYF.

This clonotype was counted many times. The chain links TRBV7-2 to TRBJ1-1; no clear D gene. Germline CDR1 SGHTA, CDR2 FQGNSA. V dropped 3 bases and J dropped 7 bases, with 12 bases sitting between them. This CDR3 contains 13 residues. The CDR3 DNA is TGTGCCAGCAGCTTGCAGGTACGGGGTGAAGCTTTCTTT. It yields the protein CASSLQVRGEAFF.

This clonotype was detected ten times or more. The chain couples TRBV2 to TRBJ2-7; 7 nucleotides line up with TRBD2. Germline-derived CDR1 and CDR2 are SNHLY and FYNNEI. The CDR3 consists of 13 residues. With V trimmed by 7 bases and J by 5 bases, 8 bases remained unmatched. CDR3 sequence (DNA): TGTGCCAGCACCGAGCGGGGAAGCAACGAGCAGTACTTC. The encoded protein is CASTERGSNEQYF.

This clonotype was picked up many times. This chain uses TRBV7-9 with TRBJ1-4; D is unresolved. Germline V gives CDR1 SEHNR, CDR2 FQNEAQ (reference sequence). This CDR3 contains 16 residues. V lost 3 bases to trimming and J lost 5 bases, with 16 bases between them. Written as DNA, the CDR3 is TGTGCCAGCAGCTTCCTGTCGGGCCGTGGGAATGAAAAACTGTTTTTT. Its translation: CASSFLSGRGNEKLFF.